This TCR beta chain was recovered during a study of preoperative IRX-2 immunotherapy in early breast cancer. Germline CDR1 is MNHNY and CDR2 is SVGAGI (reference sequence). The trim removed 5 bases at V and 8 bases at J, leaving 7 bases unmatched. The CDR3 runs to 13 residues. The treatment was: preoperative locoregional IRX-2 cytokine immunotherapy. Some clones are missing from TCRdb's copy, which holds only in-frame ones; the method was immunoSEQ multiplex PCR. Of about 13,000 clones in the sample, just over 90% were seen once. The chain is built from TRBV6-6 and TRBJ1-1; the match to TRBD1 covers 8 bases. The specimen was obtained from a patient treated with IRX-2 immunotherapy. This TCR derives from a human donor with breast cancer. The CDR3 DNA follows: TGTGCCAGCAGTACCACCCAGGGGGCGGAAGCTTTCTTT. Amino acids: CASSTTQGAEAFF.